A selection of T cell receptor beta chains follows, all from one sample in a study of blood T cell repertoires in COVID-19. Produced via immunoSEQ multiplex PCR; TCRdb's table is partial and in-frame only. In the table there are about 100,000 clones, more than 70% of which are singletons. The sequenced sample consisted of peripheral blood. The receptor source for this set is a human donor in a cohort sampled during active COVID-19. CDR3s include the opening cysteine and the closing phenylalanine or tryptophan. A D gene is named only where the DNA matches it firmly. Not all rows give a size; the values are once, few, many and, for expanded clones, a class.

>TRBV6-6|TRBJ1-2|NA|NA
TGTGCCAGCAGCCGCCCTGAGGGTCTTAGTGGCTACACCTTC
CASSRPEGLSGYTF
>TRBV4-3|TRBJ2-2|NA|TRBD2
TGCGCCGCTGGGGGGGCGAACACCGGGGAGCTGTTTTTT
CAAGGANTGELFF
>TRBV28|TRBJ2-1|once|NA
TGTGCCAGCAGGTTCTCCGGACTCCAGTACAATGAGCAGTTCTTC
CASRFSGLQYNEQFF
>TRBV4-3|TRBJ1-4|NA|NA
TGCGCCAGCAGCCAAGATCAGGGTTACAATGAAAAACTGTTTTTT
CASSQDQGYNEKLFF
>TRBV7-6|TRBJ2-7|NA|TRBD1
TGTGCCAGCAGCTCCAGGGGGCCAGGGTACGAGCAGTACTTC
CASSSRGPGYEQYF
>TRBV12-3/TRBV12-4|TRBJ1-1|NA|NA
TGTGCCAGCAGTTTCTTGAGGAGCACTGAAGCTTTCTTT
CASSFLRSTEAFF
>TRBV10-3|TRBJ1-3|NA|NA
TGTGCCATCAGGGACAGCGCGGGAAACACCATATATTTT
CAIRDSAGNTIYF
>TRBV18|TRBJ2-3|NA|NA
TGTGCCAGCTCACCACCGACAGTGGCGGATACGCAGTATTTT
CASSPPTVADTQYF
>TRBV3-1/TRBV3-2|TRBJ2-2|NA|TRBD2
TGTGCCAGCAGAGGGACTACCAACACCGGGGAGCTGTTTTTT
CASRGTTNTGELFF
>TRBV5-5|TRBJ1-3|once|NA
TGTGCCAGCAGCTTAGGGGTAATCGGAAACACCATATATTTT
CASSLGVIGNTIYF
>TRBV6-6|TRBJ1-1|NA|NA
TGTGCCAGCTCGGGTCGGGGCACTGAAGCTTTCTTT
CASSGRGTEAFF
>TRBV5-5|TRBJ2-1|few|TRBD2
TGTGCCAGCACCCTTAGCGGGCCAGCATGGGTCAATGAGCAGTTCTTC
CASTLSGPAWVNEQFF
>TRBV24-1|TRBJ2-3|NA|NA
TGTGCCACCAGTGCAGGGGTGAAGCTCACAGATACGCAGTATTTT
CATSAGVKLTDTQYF
>TRBV10-3|TRBJ1-2|NA|TRBD1
TGTGCCATCAGCGCCCTGGGACAGGCAGAAGGCTACACCTTC
CAISALGQAEGYTF
>TRBV18|TRBJ2-7|NA|NA
TGTGCCAGCTCACCGCGAGGGGGTGGCGACGAGCAGTACTTC
CASSPRGGGDEQYF
>TRBV6-5|TRBJ2-1|once|TRBD2
TGTGCCAGCAGTACTAGCGGGGGGACGGGTGAGCAGTTCTTC
CASSTSGGTGEQFF
>TRBV3-1/TRBV3-2|TRBJ2-7|NA|NA
TGTGCCAGCAGCCACGGGACTTCTCGGGGCGAGCAGTACTTC
CASSHGTSRGEQYF
>TRBV2|TRBJ2-3|NA|TRBD2
TGTGCCAGCAGTCCGGGACTAGCGGGGTTCACAGATACGCAGTATTTT
CASSPGLAGFTDTQYF
>TRBV29-1|TRBJ1-1|NA|NA
TGCAGCGTTGTTATCAGGGGGAACACTGAAGCTTTCTTT
CSVVIRGNTEAFF
>TRBV5-1|TRBJ2-3|few|NA
TGCGCCAGCAGCACCAGGCCGGGCACAGATACGCAGTATTTT
CASSTRPGTDTQYF
>TRBV3-1/TRBV3-2|TRBJ1-2|NA|NA
TGTGCCAGCAGCCAATTTGGGGGCGGTGGCTACACCTTC
CASSQFGGGGYTF
>TRBV12-3/TRBV12-4|TRBJ2-1|NA|TRBD2
TGTGCCAGCAGTGCGGGACTAGCCAATGAGCAGTTCTTC
CASSAGLANEQFF
>TRBV5-4|TRBJ2-5|NA|TRBD2
TGTGCCAGCAGCGCGGGACTAGAGGGGACCCAGTACTTC
CASSAGLEGTQYF
>TRBV5-1|TRBJ1-6|NA|NA
TGCGCCAGCAGCTTGGGACAGCGGGATTCACCCCTCCACTTT
CASSLGQRDSPLHF
>TRBV10-3|TRBJ1-5|NA|TRBD1
TGTGCCAGCTCGGACAGGGGAGGTCAGCCCCAGCATTTT
CASSDRGGQPQHF
>TRBV13|TRBJ1-1|NA|NA
TGTGCCAGCAGTTCTCTACCGGGAGCCACTGAAGCTTTCTTT
CASSSLPGATEAFF
>TRBV6-5|TRBJ2-5|NA|TRBD2
TGTGCCAGCAGTAGCGGGGTTTCAGAGACCCAGTACTTC
CASSSGVSETQYF